This T cell receptor (beta chain) is from a study of Graves' ophthalmopathy and Graves' hyperthyroidism. RNA transcripts were the source from which TCR beta CDR3 regions were amplified. The authors performed first-round RT-PCR with HTBI primers and then a second-round multiplex PCR. Each CDR3 protein is one row after TCRdb ran MiXCR on the multiplex PCR reads. Here the sample spans about 700,000 distinct CDR3 sequences, about two fifths being singletons. Study conclusions and caveats: A model built from 13 signatures distinguished ophthalmopathy from stable hyperthyroidism with roughly 90% sensitivity and around 81% specificity.

Notes on this clonotype: Its antigen is currently unknown. The junction shows a germline mismatch at one end, possibly a read error.

Each donor who had ophthalmopathy showed moderate-to-severe activity, a CAS of ≥3, a NOSPECS of ≥4, and a duration under 3 months. Diagnosis used clinical symptoms, serum thyroxine, TRAb, thyroid ultrasound and orbital computed tomography. What supplied the PBMCs was 7.5 to 10 ml of fresh peripheral blood. CDR3 length equals 15 residues. This receptor was identified in an adult man with Graves' ophthalmopathy. The rearrangement uses TRBV12-3 or TRBV12-4 and TRBJ2-7, with TRBD2 as a possible D gene (6 bases). Specimen: peripheral blood. CDR3 coding DNA: TGTGCCAGCAGTTACAGGATGGAGGGCTCCTACGAGCAGTGCTTC. This translates into CASSYRMEGSYEQCF.